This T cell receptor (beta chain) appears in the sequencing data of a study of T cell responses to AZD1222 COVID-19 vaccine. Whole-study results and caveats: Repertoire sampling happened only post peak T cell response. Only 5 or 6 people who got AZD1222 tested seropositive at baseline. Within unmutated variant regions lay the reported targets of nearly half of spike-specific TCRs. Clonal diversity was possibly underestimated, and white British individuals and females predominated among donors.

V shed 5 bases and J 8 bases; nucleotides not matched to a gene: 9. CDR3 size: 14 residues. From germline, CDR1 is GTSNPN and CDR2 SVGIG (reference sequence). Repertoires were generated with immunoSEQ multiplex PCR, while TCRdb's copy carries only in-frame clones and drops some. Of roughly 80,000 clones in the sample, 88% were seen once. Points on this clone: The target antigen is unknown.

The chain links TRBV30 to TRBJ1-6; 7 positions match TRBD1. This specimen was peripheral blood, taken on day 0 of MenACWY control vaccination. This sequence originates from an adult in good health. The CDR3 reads CAWGFFDRDSPLHF. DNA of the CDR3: TGTGCCTGGGGTTTTTTTGACAGGGATTCACCCCTCCACTTT.